Below, 10 T cell receptor beta chains from the same sample are listed, as sequenced in a study of a mutant IDH1 vaccine in newly diagnosed glioma. What these receptors recognize is not known. Repertoires were generated with immunoSEQ multiplex PCR, while TCRdb's copy carries only in-frame clones and drops some. Here the sample spans 38,000 or so clones, roughly 80% being singletons. Time point defined: week 23, last vaccination. The study gave 300 ug of mutant IDH1 20-mer peptide per vaccine dose, with topical imiquimod. Sequencing used PBMCs, obtained from a glioma patient whose treatment included an IDH1 peptide vaccine. The receptors shown here come from a man aged 35-49 years with glioma.

This clone is medium-sized. The chain has TRBV7-2 and TRBJ2-1, with D tentatively TRBD2 (5 bases). This CDR3 has 18 amino acids. With 6 bases removed from V and 9 bases from J, the gap between germline ends came to 30 bases. Germline CDR1 SGHTA, CDR2 FQGNSA. This CDR3 is CASSAGPPTGRIESEQFF. CDR3 DNA: TGTGCCAGCAGTGCCGGACCCCCAACGGGAAGAATCGAGAGTGAGCAGTTCTTC. The full variable domain, completed using reference TRBV7-2 and TRBJ2-1, is GAGVSQSPSNKVTEKGKDVELRCDPISGHTALYWYRQSLGQGLEFLIYFQGNSAPDKSGLPSDRFSAERTGGSVSTLTIQRTQQEDSAVYLCASSAGPPTGRIESEQFFGPGTRLTVL.

The chain employs TRBV6-1 and TRBJ1-3; 9 positions agree with TRBD1. The CDR3 covers 14 residues. Germline V CDR1 and CDR2: MNHNS, SASEGT. Trimming removed 6 bases from V and 0 bases from J; junction bases left unmatched: 0. CDR3 amino acids: CASRTGGSGNTIYF. DNA for the CDR3: TGTGCCAGCAGGACAGGGGGCTCTGGAAACACCATATATTTT.

The V call is TRBV7-3, the J call TRBJ2-1, with TRBD2 matching over 7 bases. CDR3 length: 15 residues. The V segment lost 5 bases and the J segment 3 bases; nucleotides outside the gene matches: 7. Germline V gene sequence: CDR1 SGHTA, CDR2 FQGTGA. CDR3 nucleotides: TGTGCCAGCAGCCTTAACCCGGGGGGCTACAATGAGCAGTTCTTC. It is translated as CASSLNPGGYNEQFF.

The chain has TRBV30 and TRBJ1-2; TRBD1 matches at 12 bases. The CDR3 has 18 residues. V lost 0 bases to trimming and J lost 8 bases; unmatched junction nucleotides: 16. Germline V gene data show CDR1 as GTSNPN and CDR2 as SVGIG (reference sequence). The CDR3 reads CAWSVFGTGGRSFRGYTF. In DNA, the CDR3 is TGTGCCTGGAGTGTTTTTGGGACAGGGGGCCGGTCGTTTCGGGGCTACACCTTC.

The genes are TRBV28 and TRBJ2-3; TRBD2 aligns across 13 bases. The V gene end was trimmed by 5 bases and the J gene end by 3 bases; junction bases not matched to a gene: 5. The CDR3 has 16 amino acids. Germline assignment: CDR1 MDHEN and CDR2 SYDVKM. The CDR3 DNA follows: TGTGCCAGCAGTGCAACTAGCGGGAGGGGTACAGATACGCAGTATTTT. Translation: CASSATSGRGTDTQYF.

This chain uses TRBV18 with TRBJ1-4, with D possibly being TRBD1 (6 bases). The CDR3 spans 15 residues. Germline CDR1 reads KGHSH; CDR2 reads LQKENI. V was cut by 3 bases and J by 5 bases, with 13 bases left in between. CDR3 amino acids: CASSPRTVRNEKLFF. CDR3 sequence (DNA): TGTGCCAGCTCACCTAGGACAGTAAGAAATGAAAAACTGTTTTTT.

This clone was recorded a few times. This sequence joins TRBV18 and TRBJ2-4; D is ambiguous. The V end was cut by 5 bases, the J end by 0 bases, with 11 bases between. This CDR3 is 15 amino acids long. The germline V gene encodes CDR1 KGHSH and CDR2 LQKENI. This CDR3 is CASSNSGLAKNIQYF. CDR3 bases: TGTGCCAGCTCAAACTCAGGCCTAGCCAAAAACATTCAGTACTTC.

Only one count was recorded for this clone. The CDR3 sequence: CAISGGWPYNEQFF. DNA of the CDR3: TGTGCCATCAGTGGAGGGTGGCCCTACAATGAGCAGTTCTTC. The J gene is TRBJ2-1, the V gene TRBV10-3, with D possibly TRBD2 on 5 matching bases. V was shortened by 4 bases and J by 2 bases, with 9 bases between the two germline ends. This CDR3 spans 14 amino acids. Germline CDR1 is ENHRY and CDR2 is SYGVKD.

The chain uses TRBV6-4 and TRBJ2-1; possibly TRBD1 or TRBD2 for D (5 bases each). The CDR3 totals 11 residues. Trimming pared 2 bases from V and 9 bases from J, leaving 5 bases between. The germline V gene has CDR1 MRHNA and CDR2 SNTAGT. The CDR3 loop reads CASSDGGEQFF. The CDR3 coding sequence is TGTGCCAGCAGTGACGGGGGTGAGCAGTTCTTC.

The CDR3 DNA follows: TGTGCCAGCAGCTTAGAGGGCAGGGCGACCTTC. It translates to CASSLEGRATF. The chain combines TRBV11-2 with TRBJ1-2, with D possibly TRBD1 on 5 matching bases. The V and J ends lost 0 bases and 14 bases respectively, with 10 bases between them. In germline, CDR1 is SGHAT, CDR2 FQNNGV. This CDR3 is built from 11 residues.